A selection of T cell receptor beta chains follows, all from one sample in a study of cytomegalovirus exposure and HLA in healthy donors. The table came from immunoSEQ multiplex PCR; TCRdb's copy has only in-frame clones and leaves some out. The sample holds about 120,000 clones, 55% to 75% seen once. The sample taken for sequencing was PBMCs. The source of these receptors is a woman aged 40 to 50 in good health and CMV-seropositive. Both conserved end residues are part of each CDR3. Each record gives: CDR3 DNA, CDR3 protein, V gene, clone size, D gene, J gene. D genes are given only for firm matches. Where a row states a size, it is once, few, many or the class of an expanded clone; other rows omit it.

cdr3_nt: TGTGCCAGTAGTAGTGGACGGGGTGGTGGACCCCAGTACTTC
cdr3_aa: CASSSGRGGGPQYF
v_call: TRBV19
clone_size: .
d_call: .
j_call: TRBJ2-5

cdr3_nt: TGTGCCAGCAGCTTCGGGACAAAGTCAATCGAGCAGTTCTTC
cdr3_aa: CASSFGTKSIEQFF
v_call: TRBV7-9
clone_size: few
d_call: .
j_call: TRBJ2-1

cdr3_nt: TGTGCCAGCAGCTTGGTTCTAGCGGGAGGGACCCAGTACTTC
cdr3_aa: CASSLVLAGGTQYF
v_call: TRBV5-5
clone_size: .
d_call: TRBD2
j_call: TRBJ2-5

cdr3_nt: TGTGCCAGCAGTTACAGGGGCGCTGGGGCCAACGTCCTGACTTTC
cdr3_aa: CASSYRGAGANVLTF
v_call: TRBV6-5
clone_size: few
d_call: .
j_call: TRBJ2-6

cdr3_nt: TGTGCCAGCAGCCCCCTCCCGAACACTGAAGCTTTCTTT
cdr3_aa: CASSPLPNTEAFF
v_call: TRBV7-3
clone_size: once
d_call: .
j_call: TRBJ1-1

cdr3_nt: TGTGCCAGCAGCTTATGGGGACTAGCGGGAGTCGGGGAGCTGTTTTTT
cdr3_aa: CASSLWGLAGVGELFF
v_call: TRBV11-2
clone_size: .
d_call: TRBD2
j_call: TRBJ2-2

cdr3_nt: TGTGCCAGCTCACCCTCTCAAAAGCGGTTAAGCACAGATACGCAGTATTTT
cdr3_aa: CASSPSQKRLSTDTQYF
v_call: TRBV18
clone_size: few
d_call: .
j_call: TRBJ2-3

cdr3_nt: TGTGCCAGCAGCTTAGGAGGGCCCAGAACCGGGGAGCTGTTTTTT
cdr3_aa: CASSLGGPRTGELFF
v_call: TRBV7-6
clone_size: few
d_call: .
j_call: TRBJ2-2

cdr3_nt: TGTGCCAGCTCACCTGGGGCAGGGGACAATCAGCCCCAGCATTTT
cdr3_aa: CASSPGAGDNQPQHF
v_call: TRBV18
clone_size: few
d_call: .
j_call: TRBJ1-5

cdr3_nt: TGCGCCAGCAGCCAGGGACATCTTCTGAACACTGAAGCTTTCTTT
cdr3_aa: CASSQGHLLNTEAFF
v_call: TRBV4-1
clone_size: few
d_call: .
j_call: TRBJ1-1

cdr3_nt: TGTGCCAGCAGCGTAGGACAGGGAAACACTGAAGCTTTCTTT
cdr3_aa: CASSVGQGNTEAFF
v_call: TRBV9
clone_size: .
d_call: TRBD1
j_call: TRBJ1-1

cdr3_nt: TGTGCCAGCTCCTACACGGGACACAGTGAAAAACTGTTTTTT
cdr3_aa: CASSYTGHSEKLFF
v_call: TRBV18
clone_size: .
d_call: .
j_call: TRBJ1-4

cdr3_nt: TGTGCCAGCAGCCGTAGAGGGGGCGGCTATGGCTACACCTTC
cdr3_aa: CASSRRGGGYGYTF
v_call: TRBV13
clone_size: .
d_call: TRBD1
j_call: TRBJ1-2

cdr3_nt: TGTGCCAGCAGTGGACAGTCCATGAACACTGAAGCTTTCTTT
cdr3_aa: CASSGQSMNTEAFF
v_call: TRBV2
clone_size: .
d_call: .
j_call: TRBJ1-1

cdr3_nt: TGCGCCAGCAGCGCTGTTGGGACAGCCCCAGATACGCAGTATTTT
cdr3_aa: CASSAVGTAPDTQYF
v_call: TRBV5-1
clone_size: .
d_call: TRBD1
j_call: TRBJ2-3

cdr3_nt: TGCGCCAGCAGCCAAGATTTGGGACAGGGGAAAAACATTCAGTACTTC
cdr3_aa: CASSQDLGQGKNIQYF
v_call: TRBV4-3
clone_size: .
d_call: TRBD1
j_call: TRBJ2-4

cdr3_nt: TGTGCCAGCACCCCCACGGGGGGACTAGCGGTTAACAATGAGCAGTTCTTC
cdr3_aa: CASTPTGGLAVNNEQFF
v_call: TRBV7-2
clone_size: .
d_call: TRBD2
j_call: TRBJ2-1

cdr3_nt: TGTGCCAGTAGTATTCGAGCGGGAGCCGATGAGCAGTTCTTC
cdr3_aa: CASSIRAGADEQFF
v_call: TRBV19
clone_size: few
d_call: TRBD2
j_call: TRBJ2-1

cdr3_nt: TGTGCCAGCAGTGCGACAGGGGGCGGCTATGGCTACACCTTC
cdr3_aa: CASSATGGGYGYTF
v_call: TRBV6-5
clone_size: .
d_call: TRBD1
j_call: TRBJ1-2

cdr3_nt: TGTGCCAGCAGCTCGTGGACAGGAGCCCTCAATGGCTACACCTTC
cdr3_aa: CASSSWTGALNGYTF
v_call: TRBV7-2
clone_size: few
d_call: TRBD1
j_call: TRBJ1-2

cdr3_nt: TGTGCCAGCAGCCTGAGACCCCCCCAGGGGGTGAACACTGAAGCTTTCTTT
cdr3_aa: CASSLRPPQGVNTEAFF
v_call: TRBV7-8
clone_size: .
d_call: TRBD1
j_call: TRBJ1-1

cdr3_nt: TGTGCCAGCAGCTTGACAGGGGGCACTGAAGCTTTCTTT
cdr3_aa: CASSLTGGTEAFF
v_call: TRBV9
clone_size: .
d_call: TRBD1
j_call: TRBJ1-1

cdr3_nt: TGTGCCAGCAGCGGAGGGACTAGCGGGAGTACTAGCACAGATACGCAGTATTTT
cdr3_aa: CASSGGTSGSTSTDTQYF
v_call: TRBV9
clone_size: few
d_call: TRBD2
j_call: TRBJ2-3

cdr3_nt: TGTGCCAGCAGTTCAACTAAACAAGATACGCAGTATTTT
cdr3_aa: CASSSTKQDTQYF
v_call: TRBV6-5
clone_size: .
d_call: .
j_call: TRBJ2-3

cdr3_nt: TGTGCCAGCAGAGGGTCAGGGGGTTCCTACGAGCAGTACTTC
cdr3_aa: CASRGSGGSYEQYF
v_call: TRBV25-1
clone_size: .
d_call: TRBD1
j_call: TRBJ2-7

cdr3_nt: TGTGCCACCAGCAGAGAGCACTCCACCTACAATGAGCAGTTCTTC
cdr3_aa: CATSREHSTYNEQFF
v_call: TRBV15
clone_size: .
d_call: .
j_call: TRBJ2-1

cdr3_nt: TGTGCCAGCTCACCCCGGACTAGCGGGAGGGGAGAGACCCAGTACTTC
cdr3_aa: CASSPRTSGRGETQYF
v_call: TRBV18
clone_size: .
d_call: TRBD2
j_call: TRBJ2-5